These 5 T cell receptor beta chains were all obtained from the same sample, sequenced in a study of cytomegalovirus exposure and HLA in healthy donors. Amplification used 60 Vbeta primers and 13 Jbeta primers. Libraries were prepared by immunoSEQ multiplex PCR; TCRdb keeps only in-frame clonotypes and omits some of them. The sample includes some 130,000 clones, roughly three quarters of them seen just once. The material sequenced was PBMCs. The receptors here all came from a young man in good health and CMV-seronegative.

The chain has TRBV28 and TRBJ1-5; D gene uncertain. Trimming removed 7 bases at V and 7 bases at J, with 11 bases between. In germline, CDR1 is MDHEN, CDR2 SYDVKM. This CDR3 spans 12 amino acids. The CDR3 region is CASTTSGQPQHF. In nucleotides, the CDR3 is TGTGCCAGCACCACGTCGGGGCAGCCCCAGCATTTT.

This clone has more than one count but fewer than ten. The CDR3 region has the DNA TGCGCCAGCACCCGGGCAGGGGGTGAAAAACTGTTTTTT. Translated, it gives CASTRAGGEKLFF. The chain couples TRBV10-2 to TRBJ1-4, with 7 bases aligning to TRBD1. The CDR3 has 13 amino acids. CDR1 and CDR2 (germline): WSHSY, SAAADI. The trim removed 7 bases at V and 7 bases at J, leaving 6 bases unmatched.

The V gene is TRBV28, the J gene TRBJ2-3, with D uncertain. The CDR3 covers 16 residues. V lost 6 bases to trimming and J lost 3 bases, with 19 bases between them. The V gene's germline CDR1 is MDHEN and CDR2 SYDVKM. Here the CDR3 DNA reads TGTGCCAGCAGGTTTAGATCCCACCATAGTACAGATACGCAGTATTTT. Translating gives CASRFRSHHSTDTQYF. Complete variable domain (other parts from reference TRBV28 and TRBJ2-3): DVKVTQSSRYLVKRTGEKVFLECVQDMDHENMFWYRQDPGLGLRLIYFSYDVKMKEKGDIPEGYSVSREKKERFSLILESASTNQTSMYLCASRFRSHHSTDTQYFGPGTRLTVL.

The rearrangement uses TRBV10-3 and TRBJ2-3, with a weak D call TRBD1 (6 bases). The CDR3 has 17 amino acids. Germline V CDR1 and CDR2: ENHRY, SYGVKD. The V end lost 8 bases, the J end lost 2 bases, and 23 bases lay between the germline ends. The CDR3: CAIGGDRNKGNTDTQYF. CDR3 sequence (DNA): TGTGCCATCGGGGGCGACAGGAACAAGGGAAACACAGATACGCAGTATTTT.

J is TRBJ2-7 and V is TRBV28; tentatively, D is TRBD1 (6 bases). Germline values: CDR1 MDHEN, CDR2 SYDVKM. This CDR3 region has 14 residues. V lost 3 bases and J lost 8, with 17 bases in between. The CDR3 DNA is TGTGCCAGCAGTTTTTCCAGGGGTGTTAAGCAGCAGTACTTC. Translation gives CASSFSRGVKQQYF.